A selection of T cell receptor beta chains follows, all from one sample in a study of T cells in Graves' hyperthyroidism and ophthalmopathy. TCRdb analysed the multiplex PCR reads with MiXCR anew, one entry per CDR3 protein. This sample has around 700,000 distinct CDR3 sequences; approximately 40% occur once, and the top ten carry around 32%. The sample comprised blood. Every receptor here comes from a woman between 35 and 50 years old with Graves' hyperthyroidism. CDR3s include the opening cysteine and the closing phenylalanine or tryptophan. A D gene is named only where the DNA matches it firmly. A clone size is listed for some rows: how often the clone was seen (once, few, many), or a class if it is expanded.

j_gene | d_gene | v_gene | abundance | CDR3nt | CDR3aa
TRBJ2-5 | . | TRBV10-3 | . | TGTGCCATCAGTGACAGGGACGGACTCCAAGAGACCCAGTACTTC | CAISDRDGLQETQYF
TRBJ1-1 | . | TRBV6-5 | . | TGTGCCAGCAGTTTCCCAGGGCAGGGTAGGGTCACTGAAGCTTTCTTT | CASSFPGQGRVTEAFF
TRBJ1-1 | TRBD1 | TRBV7-3 | . | TGTGCCGGCAGCTTAACGGACAGGGCTGAAGCTTTCTTT | CAGSLTDRAEAFF
TRBJ2-2 | . | TRBV19 | few | TGTGCCACCTCTCGGGAGTCAGGGTGGGACGGGGAGCTGTTTTTT | CATSRESGWDGELFF
TRBJ2-7 | TRBD2 | TRBV13 | many | TGTGCCAGCAGGTCGGGACTAGCCTACGAGCAGTACTTC | CASRSGLAYEQYF
TRBJ1-2 | . | TRBV13 | few | TGTGCCAGCATTCAGGCGGCAGGGGACATTGGCTACACCTTC | CASIQAAGDIGYTF
TRBJ1-1 | . | TRBV10-2 | few | TGTGCCAGCAGTTACTCGAGGCAGGGGAACACTGAAGCTTTCTTT | CASSYSRQGNTEAFF
TRBJ1-1 | . | TRBV10-2 | few | TGCGCCAGCGCTCCCGACGAGGGCCCTGAAGCTTTCTTT | CASAPDEGPEAFF
TRBJ2-1 | TRBD2 | TRBV7-9 | . | TGTGCCAGCAGCTTAGTGGAAGCGGGGAACTACGAGCAGTTCTTC | CASSLVEAGNYEQFF
TRBJ1-2 | TRBD1 | TRBV4-1 | once | TGCGCCAGCAGCCAAGAATTGACAGGGGGCAGGAGCAACTATGGCTACACCTTC | CASSQELTGGRSNYGYTF
TRBJ2-7 | . | TRBV12-3/TRBV12-4 | many | TGTGCCAGCAGTCCAGGCCTTACCTCCTACGAGCAGTACTTC | CASSPGLTSYEQYF
TRBJ1-1 | TRBD1 | TRBV10-2 | many | TGCGCCAGCATTAACCGGGACAGGGGAGCGAACACTGAAGCTTTCTTT | CASINRDRGANTEAFF
TRBJ2-5 | . | TRBV6-1 | . | TGTGCCAGCAGTTATTCTGTCGGCCGAGAGACCCAGTACTTC | CASSYSVGRETQYF
TRBJ2-5 | TRBD1 | TRBV5-1 | few | TGCGCCAGCAGCTTGACGAAGCAGGGGACAGTCCAAGAGACCCAGTACTTC | CASSLTKQGTVQETQYF
TRBJ1-6 | TRBD1 | TRBV3-1 | . | TGTGCCAGCAGCCAAACGGGACAGGGCTTCTCACCCCTCCACTTT | CASSQTGQGFSPLHF
TRBJ1-2 | . | TRBV19 | . | TGTGCCAGTAGCACAGAGTTCTATGGCTACACCTTC | CASSTEFYGYTF
TRBJ2-5 | TRBD2 | TRBV9 | . | TGTGCCAGCAGCGTAGGTGCTAGCGGTTTACAAGAGACCCAGTACTTC | CASSVGASGLQETQYF
TRBJ1-2 | . | TRBV29-1 | . | TGCAGCGTCCGGACGAGGGGCTACGGTGGCTACACCTTC | CSVRTRGYGGYTF
TRBJ2-7 | TRBD1 | TRBV20-1 | . | TGCAGTGCTCCTACAGGGGGATGGGAGCAGTACTTC | CSAPTGGWEQYF
TRBJ2-1 | . | TRBV25-1 | . | TGTGCCAGCAGTGAATTGTTGGCCGGGGGCTCCAATGAGCAGTTCTTC | CASSELLAGGSNEQFF
TRBJ1-5 | . | TRBV6-1 | few | TGTGCCAGCAGTGAAATTTTGGGGGGAGGTCAGCCCCAGCATTTT | CASSEILGGGQPQHF
TRBJ2-7 | TRBD1 | TRBV29-1 | many | TGCAGCGTTGGGCACAATTGCCCGGGACAGAAAAACTTCTTC | CSVGHNCPGQKNFF
TRBJ1-1 | TRBD1 | TRBV4-2 | few | TGTGCCAGCAGCCCGGGACAGGGGCCCTACACTGAAGCTTTCTTT | CASSPGQGPYTEAFF
TRBJ2-5 | TRBD2 | TRBV6-6 | few | TGTGCCAGCAGCCTAACTAGCGGGAAGGAGACCCAGTACTTC | CASSLTSGKETQYF
TRBJ1-2 | . | TRBV12-3/TRBV12-4 | few | TGTGCCAGCAGTTTTTGGTTGTCATTGGAGCAGGCCATGGATGGCTACACCTTC | CASSFWLSLEQAMDGYTF
TRBJ1-3 | . | TRBV12-3/TRBV12-4 | . | TGTGCCAGCAGTTTAAAGGGGGGGCCTGGAAACACCATATATTTT | CASSLKGGPGNTIYF
TRBJ1-1 | . | TRBV9 | . | TGTGCCAGCAGCCCTCACCCGAACACTGAAGCTTTCTTT | CASSPHPNTEAFF
TRBJ2-6 | . | TRBV10-3 | once | TGTGCCATCAGTGAGTCAAGGGTGGGAGCGAACACTGAAGCTTTC | CAISESRVGANTEAF
TRBJ2-2 | . | TRBV7-9 | . | TGTGCCAGCAGCCTCCAGGGGAACACCGGGGGGCTGTTTTTT | CASSLQGNTGGLFF
TRBJ2-7 | . | TRBV5-1 | . | TGCGCCAGCAGCTTTCCTCCCCTAGGGGCTCGAGCCTACGAGCAGTACTTC | CASSFPPLGARAYEQYF
TRBJ1-1 | TRBD1 | TRBV7-9 | many | TGTGCCAGCAGCTTGGGACAGGCCGGGAACACTGAAGCTTTCTTT | CASSLGQAGNTEAFF
TRBJ1-2 | . | TRBV4-3 | few | TGCGCCAGCAGCCAAGCGAAGACATTGGGCTATGGCTACACCTTC | CASSQAKTLGYGYTF
TRBJ2-7 | . | TRBV20-1 | . | TGCAGTGTACCCCCCAGGGGCGTACTTTACGAGCAGTACTTC | CSVPPRGVLYEQYF
TRBJ1-5 | TRBD1 | TRBV5-5 | many | TGTGCCAGCAGCCTACAGTTCGACAGGGAGGGTCAGCCCCAGCATTTT | CASSLQFDREGQPQHF
TRBJ2-7 | . | TRBV7-9 | . | TGTGCCAGCAGCCCCCCCCGCGGGGGCCACGAGCAGTACTTC | CASSPPRGGHEQYF
TRBJ1-2 | . | TRBV12-3/TRBV12-4 | few | TGTGCCAGCAGTTTAGATGCACGCGCCTATGGCTACACCTTC | CASSLDARAYGYTF
TRBJ2-5 | . | TRBV4-3 | . | TGCGCCAGCAGCCAAGATCGGCTTATCCAAGAGACCCAGTACTTC | CASSQDRLIQETQYF
TRBJ1-3 | . | TRBV25-1 | . | TGTGCTAGGGTGATTGGGACTGGAAACACCATATATTTT | CARVIGTGNTIYF
TRBJ1-1 | . | TRBV12-5 | few | TGTGCTACCGCGAACGGGAACACTGAAGCTTTCTTT | CATANGNTEAFF
TRBJ2-5 | TRBD1 | TRBV5-1 | few | TGCGCCAGCAGCCAAGACCACCGCGCCGGGACAGGGGAAGAGACCCAGTACTTC | CASSQDHRAGTGEETQYF
TRBJ2-7 | . | TRBV4-3 | . | TGCGCCAGCAATGAGTCAACGGCGGGGTATTACTCCTACGAGCAGTACTTC | CASNESTAGYYSYEQYF
TRBJ2-7 | TRBD2 | TRBV10-3 | . | TGTGCCATCAGTGAACGGACTAGCGGGAAAAACGAGCAGTACTTC | CAISERTSGKNEQYF
TRBJ1-2 | . | TRBV6-2/TRBV6-3 | . | TGTGCCAGCACCTCGTTGGGTCCTTCTAACTATGGCTACACCTTC | CASTSLGPSNYGYTF
TRBJ2-5 | . | TRBV10-3 | . | TGTGCCATCAGTGAGGTGACGACAGGATCTCAGCCCCAGTACTTC | CAISEVTTGSQPQYF
TRBJ1-1 | TRBD1 | TRBV29-1 | . | TGCAGCGTTGCGCGATATTCTTGGGGACAGAATTCACCAGAGAACACTGAAGCTTTCTTT | CSVARYSWGQNSPENTEAFF
TRBJ2-2 | TRBD2 | TRBV7-2 | many | TGTGCCAGCAGCCCGGGACGGGGAGGGACCGGGGAGCTGTTTTTT | CASSPGRGGTGELFF
TRBJ2-7 | . | TRBV12-3/TRBV12-4 | . | TGTGCCAGCAGTTCCGACAGCATACCGAACTACGAGCAGTACTTC | CASSSDSIPNYEQYF
TRBJ2-3 | . | TRBV7-8 | . | TGTGCCAGCAGCTTATTGGGCGCTAGCACAGATACGCAGTATTTT | CASSLLGASTDTQYF
TRBJ2-2 | TRBD1 | TRBV15 | many | TGTGCCAGCCGACAGGGGGCCGGAGGCGGGGAGCTGTTTTTT | CASRQGAGGGELFF
TRBJ1-5 | TRBD1 | TRBV9 | . | TGTGCCAGCAGCCACTCCGGACAGGGGGCAAACCAGCCCCAGCATTTT | CASSHSGQGANQPQHF
TRBJ2-5 | TRBD1 | TRBV7-9 | few | TGTGCCAGCAGCCCCGTCCGGGACAGCCGTCAAGAGACCCAGTACTTC | CASSPVRDSRQETQYF
TRBJ1-1 | . | TRBV6-6 | few | TGTGCCAGCCGCTCGTCAGTGAACACTGAAGCTTTCTTT | CASRSSVNTEAFF
TRBJ1-5 | TRBD1 | TRBV19 | . | TGTGCCAGTAGTATTTCTAGTACAGGGGCAGGCCAGCCCCAGCATTTT | CASSISSTGAGQPQHF